The 25 T cell receptor beta chains below come from one sample, sequenced in a study of PD-L1 blockade in urothelial cancer (dated 2017 in TCRdb). Library preparation was by the immunoSEQ multiplex PCR assay. Not all clones reach the TCRdb copy of this immuneACCESS table, which keeps in-frame sequences only. Checked studies attribute under half of the gap to unresolved V genes and leave the rest unexplained. The sample profile shows 72,000 or so clones; roughly 90% of them were found once. In total, the top ten clones hold roughly 12% of the sample. Taken with the paper, the label for time point translates to: peripheral blood 6 weeks after treatment start. The input for sequencing was PBMCs, taken around atezolizumab (anti-PD-L1) treatment. The receptor set was obtained from a man aged 60 to 75 with urothelial cancer.

The chain links TRBV7-6 to TRBJ1-1; 7 bases are a match to TRBD1. The CDR3 sequence is 16 residues long. Losses at the gene ends were 3 bases for V and 1 base for J; bases not matched to a gene: 8. Germline CDR1 is SGHVS and CDR2 is FNYEAQ. DNA of the CDR3: TGTGCCAGCAGCTTGGGTTTGACAGGGAGGAACACTGAAGCTTTCTTT. It translates to CASSLGLTGRNTEAFF.

The chain combines TRBV6-6 with TRBJ1-2; D unresolved. The V gene's germline CDR1 is MNHNY and CDR2 SVGAGI (reference sequence). The CDR3 has 16 amino acids. V was clipped by 6 bases and J by 0 bases, with 17 bases between them. The CDR3 bases are TGTGCCAGCAGCCCCGTTTCCGGGGAGGCTAACTATGGCTACACCTTC. As protein: CASSPVSGEANYGYTF.

The chain is built from TRBV18 and TRBJ1-1; no clear D gene. V dropped 5 bases and J dropped 8 bases, with 9 bases sitting between them. The CDR3 spans 11 residues. The germline gives CDR1 KGHSH, CDR2 LQKENI. CDR3 protein: CASSIYREAFF. DNA of the CDR3: TGTGCCAGCTCAATTTACAGAGAAGCTTTCTTT.

Within the sample, this clone is medium-sized. The chain employs TRBV28 and TRBJ2-1; no firm D call. The germline V and J ends were trimmed by 2 bases and 6 bases, with 5 bases remaining between them. The CDR3 sequence is 12 residues long. Germline values: CDR1 MDHEN, CDR2 SYDVKM. CDR3 in DNA: TGTGCCAGCAGTTTAGAGTTCAATGAGCAGTTCTTC. Translating gives CASSLEFNEQFF. The full variable domain, with the rest looked up from reference TRBV28 and TRBJ2-1, is DVKVTQSSRYLVKRTGEKVFLECVQDMDHENMFWYRQDPGLGLRLIYFSYDVKMKEKGDIPEGYSVSREKKERFSLILESASTNQTSMYLCASSLEFNEQFFGPGTRLTVL.

There are a few counts of this clone. This chain joins TRBV4-2 and TRBJ1-2, with 8 bases matching TRBD1. Germline assignment: CDR1 LGHNA and CDR2 YNFKEQ. The ends lost 4 bases at V and 8 bases at J; junction bases unmatched: 3. CDR3 length: 12 residues. The CDR3 here is CASSRQGSGYTF. The CDR3, as DNA: TGTGCCAGCAGCCGACAGGGGAGCGGCTACACCTTC.

This chain uses TRBV27 with TRBJ2-7; D is unresolved. This CDR3 comprises 9 residues. Trimming removed 10 bases from V and 7 bases from J, with 8 bases in between. Germline lookup yields CDR1 MNHEY and CDR2 SMNVEV (reference sequence). The CDR3 loop reads CATLREQYF. In nucleotides, the CDR3 is TGTGCCACCCTGAGAGAGCAGTACTTC.

V usage is TRBV11-3 and J usage is TRBJ1-1, with 8 bases fitting TRBD1. The CDR3 is made up of 13 amino acids. The ends lost 10 bases at V and 1 base at J; junction bases unmatched: 5. The V gene's germline CDR1 is SGHNT and CDR2 YENEEA. CDR3 residues: CATRGLENTEAFF. The CDR3 DNA is TGTGCCACCAGGGGGCTCGAGAACACTGAAGCTTTCTTT.

DNA for the CDR3: TGTGCCAGTAACCGGGACTTCCACACCGGGGAGCTGTTTTTT. Translated, it gives CASNRDFHTGELFF. The V call is TRBV19, the J call TRBJ2-2; possible D gene TRBD2, 6 bases. In germline, CDR1 is LNHDA, CDR2 SQIVND (reference sequence). The CDR3 runs 14 residues. V lost 7 bases to trimming and J lost 3 bases, with 12 bases between them.

The rearrangement joins TRBV19 to TRBJ1-2, with D possibly TRBD1 on 6 matching bases. V lost 4 bases, J lost 6 bases, and 18 bases lay in between. Per the germline V gene, CDR1 is LNHDA and CDR2 is SQIVND (reference sequence). The CDR3 loop spans 15 amino acids. The CDR3 DNA reads as TGTGCCAGTAGTAGAGGGAGTGGGCACAGGGATGGCTACACCTTC. This codes for CASSRGSGHRDGYTF.

This clone was seen once. The chain has TRBV11-3 and TRBJ2-1, with TRBD2 matching over 8 bases. Trimming at V came to 5 bases and at J to 0 bases, leaving 3 bases not matched to a gene. The CDR3 has 15 residues. The germline V gene has CDR1 SGHNT and CDR2 YENEEA. Here the CDR3 DNA reads TGTGCCAGCAGCCCGGGACTAGGCTCCTACAATGAGCAGTTCTTC. This gives the protein CASSPGLGSYNEQFF.

The chain's CDR3 is CASSGGTRDNEQFF. DNA for the CDR3: TGTGCCAGCAGTGGTGGGACTAGAGACAATGAGCAGTTCTTC. The rearrangement joins TRBV2 to TRBJ2-1, with TRBD2 identical over 8 bases. Germline CDR1 SNHLY, CDR2 FYNNEI. The ends lost 4 bases at V and 5 bases at J; junction bases unmatched: 4. This CDR3 spans 14 amino acids.

The genes are TRBV6-6 and TRBJ1-5; D ambiguous. V was shortened by 7 bases and J by 0 bases, with 13 bases between the two germline ends. This CDR3 comprises 15 residues. Germline V gene sequence: CDR1 MNHNY, CDR2 SVGAGI (reference sequence). As DNA, the CDR3 is TGTGCCAGCAATTCGGGTGGATATAGCAATCAGCCCCAGCATTTT. It is translated as CASNSGGYSNQPQHF.

This sequence joins TRBV6-5 and TRBJ1-2; 7 nucleotides agree with TRBD1. Trimming at V came to 2 bases and at J to 2 bases, leaving 8 bases not matched to a gene. The CDR3 loop spans 16 amino acids. Germline loops: CDR1 MNHEY, CDR2 SVGAGI. CDR3 sequence: CASSYGRDRLNYGYTF. The CDR3 DNA is TGTGCCAGCAGTTACGGCCGGGACAGACTAAACTATGGCTACACCTTC.

The genes are TRBV5-1 and TRBJ1-3; the D gene is possibly TRBD1 (5 bases). Per the germline V gene, CDR1 is SGHRS and CDR2 is YFSETQ. The germline V and J ends were trimmed by 4 bases and 4 bases, with 12 bases remaining between them. This CDR3 spans 14 amino acids. The CDR3 sequence is CASSRTGVGNTIYF. For the CDR3, the DNA is TGCGCCAGCAGCCGAACGGGGGTGGGAAACACCATATATTTT.

The chain has TRBV30 and TRBJ2-7; 9 positions match TRBD1. Trimming took 0 bases from V and 1 from J; bases not matched to a gene: 1. There are 14 residues in the CDR3. CDR1 and CDR2 (germline): GTSNPN, SVGIG (reference sequence). CDR3 in DNA: TGTGCCTGGAGTGTCGGGACAGGGTCCTACGAGCAGTACTTC. Residues: CAWSVGTGSYEQYF.

This chain uses TRBV6-1 with TRBJ2-7, with 10 positions matching TRBD2. CDR1 is MNHNS, CDR2 SASEGT, per germline. The J segment lost 4 bases and the V segment lost 4 bases, leaving 7 bases of the junction unmatched. The CDR3 runs to 15 residues. The CDR3 DNA reads TGTGCCAGCAGTGTTCCGGGACTAGCGAAGTACGAGCAGTACTTC. It specifies CASSVPGLAKYEQYF.

The CDR3 region has the DNA TGTGCCAGTAGCATCGGGGGGAATCCGAAAGAGACCCAGTACTTC. Translating it yields CASSIGGNPKETQYF. This sequence joins TRBV19 and TRBJ2-5; TRBD2 matches at 7 bases. CDR3 length: 15 residues. V was pared by 6 bases and J by 3 bases, with 10 bases of the junction left unmatched. Germline values: CDR1 LNHDA, CDR2 SQIVND (reference sequence).

This chain links TRBV18 with TRBJ1-5, with TRBD1 identical over 8 bases. The trim removed 2 bases at V and 7 bases at J, leaving 1 base unmatched. CDR1 and CDR2 (germline): KGHSH, LQKENI. The CDR3 runs to 13 residues. The CDR3 DNA is TGTGCCAGCTCACCAGGGGACAGGCAGCCCCAGCATTTT. Translation: CASSPGDRQPQHF.

V gene TRBV5-1 combines with J gene TRBJ2-2; 10 positions match TRBD2. V shed 2 bases and J 5 bases; nucleotides not matched to a gene: 3. Germline V gives CDR1 SGHRS, CDR2 YFSETQ. The CDR3 length is 15 residues. CDR3 in amino acids: CASSFGLAVTGELFF. In nucleotides, the CDR3 is TGCGCCAGCAGCTTCGGACTAGCGGTAACCGGGGAGCTGTTTTTT.

The chain combines TRBV7-8 with TRBJ1-1, with unresolved D. CDR1 and CDR2 (germline): SGHVS, FQNEAQ. This CDR3 region has 17 residues. With 0 bases removed from V and 3 bases from J, the gap between germline ends came to 17 bases. CDR3 loop: CASSLAASGYRYTEAFF. As DNA, the CDR3 is TGTGCCAGCAGCTTAGCGGCCTCAGGATATAGGTACACTGAAGCTTTCTTT.

This rearrangement joins TRBV18 to TRBJ2-5, with 8 bases lining up with TRBD2. Trimming removed 3 bases from V and 5 bases from J; junction bases left unmatched: 14. The CDR3 contains 17 residues. Germline V CDR1 and CDR2: KGHSH, LQKENI. The chain's CDR3 is CASSPMFVGGGQETQYF. In nucleotides, the CDR3 is TGTGCCAGCTCACCGATGTTCGTAGGCGGGGGGCAGGAGACCCAGTACTTC.

The rearrangement joins TRBV5-1 to TRBJ2-5, with TRBD1 identical over 10 bases. The V gene end was trimmed by 6 bases and the J gene end by 3 bases; junction bases not matched to a gene: 5. CDR1 and CDR2 from the germline V gene are SGHRS and YFSETQ. The CDR3 is made up of 14 amino acids. CDR3 in amino acids: CASKTGTGEETQYF. CDR3 bases: TGCGCCAGCAAGACGGGGACAGGGGAAGAGACCCAGTACTTC.

The rearrangement links TRBV6-1 to TRBJ2-7; D is undetermined. Germline values: CDR1 MNHNS, CDR2 SASEGT. This CDR3 contains 13 residues. With 5 bases removed from V and 5 bases from J, the gap between germline ends came to 13 bases. In nucleotides, the CDR3 is TGTGCCAGCAGTCGAGGCGGCAGCCACGAGCAGTACTTC. Translating gives CASSRGGSHEQYF.

This chain joins TRBV7-6 and TRBJ2-5; 14 bases fit TRBD2. This CDR3 contains 20 residues. V gave up 5 bases and J gave up 7 bases; unmatched junction bases: 21. Per germline, CDR1 SGHVS and CDR2 FNYEAQ. The CDR3 is CASSPGARLAGGKEFWTQYF. DNA of the CDR3: TGTGCCAGCAGCCCAGGGGCCCGACTAGCGGGAGGGAAAGAGTTTTGGACCCAGTACTTC.

The V and J genes are TRBV6-6 and TRBJ2-7; TRBD1 matches 9 bases. The CDR3 is made up of 16 amino acids. The V gene end was trimmed by 5 bases and the J gene end by 0 bases; junction bases not matched to a gene: 8. Germline CDR1 and CDR2: MNHNY and SVGAGI (reference sequence). The CDR3 nucleotides read TGTGCCAGCAGTACACAGAGGGACAGGGTCTCCTACGAGCAGTACTTC. It codes for CASSTQRDRVSYEQYF.